Listed below are T cell receptor beta chains from one sample, sequenced in a study of cytomegalovirus exposure and HLA in healthy donors. This table comes from immunoSEQ multiplex PCR, and its TCRdb copy is limited to in-frame clones, with some not included. The table includes roughly 100,000 clones, 60% to 80% detected once. The sequencing sample was made of PBMCs. The receptors here all came from a woman aged 55-75 years in good health and CMV-seropositive. Both conserved end residues are part of each CDR3. A D gene is named only where the DNA matches it firmly. Some rows mark clone size as missing; the rest say once, few, many or name a class of expanded clone.

>TRBV5-1|TRBD1|TRBJ1-4|-
CASSPRTGTNEKLFF
TGCGCCAGCAGCCCCCGGACAGGAACTAATGAAAAACTGTTTTTT
>TRBV14|TRBD1|TRBJ2-1|-
CASSPDRGTFYNEQFF
TGTGCCAGCAGCCCTGACAGGGGGACATTTTACAATGAGCAGTTCTTC
>TRBV7-3|TRBD2|TRBJ2-5|-
CASSLGLEETQYF
TGTGCCAGCAGCCTCGGACTAGAAGAGACCCAGTACTTC
>TRBV6-5|TRBD1|TRBJ2-1|once
CASSYWGTGTNEQFF
TGTGCCAGCAGTTACTGGGGGACAGGGACGAATGAGCAGTTCTTC
>TRBV5-1|-|TRBJ1-5|few
CASSLEPGSNQPQHF
TGCGCCAGCAGCTTGGAGCCAGGCTCCAATCAGCCCCAGCATTTT
>TRBV7-3|TRBD1|TRBJ1-1|few
CASSPRTGAAEAFF
TGTGCCAGCAGCCCCCGGACAGGGGCCGCTGAAGCTTTCTTT
>TRBV2|TRBD2|TRBJ2-2|-
CASSQGTSGRSSGELFF
TGTGCCAGCAGCCAAGGTACTAGCGGGAGATCATCCGGGGAGCTGTTTTTT
>TRBV5-1|-|TRBJ2-6|-
CASNRLAGANVLTF
TGCGCCAGTAACAGGCTTGCTGGGGCCAACGTCCTGACTTTC
>TRBV13|-|TRBJ2-7|-
CASSLGVGVYEQYF
TGTGCCAGCAGCCTTGGGGTCGGGGTGTACGAGCAGTACTTC
>TRBV4-1|-|TRBJ2-5|-
CASSRLGASGETQYF
TGCGCCAGCAGCCGACTAGGGGCTTCGGGGGAGACCCAGTACTTC
>TRBV19|-|TRBJ2-7|-
CASSIGRGGEQYF
TGTGCCAGTAGTATAGGCAGGGGCGGCGAGCAGTACTTC
>TRBV30|-|TRBJ1-1|-
CAWSVQVNTEAFF
TGTGCCTGGAGTGTACAAGTAAACACTGAAGCTTTCTTT